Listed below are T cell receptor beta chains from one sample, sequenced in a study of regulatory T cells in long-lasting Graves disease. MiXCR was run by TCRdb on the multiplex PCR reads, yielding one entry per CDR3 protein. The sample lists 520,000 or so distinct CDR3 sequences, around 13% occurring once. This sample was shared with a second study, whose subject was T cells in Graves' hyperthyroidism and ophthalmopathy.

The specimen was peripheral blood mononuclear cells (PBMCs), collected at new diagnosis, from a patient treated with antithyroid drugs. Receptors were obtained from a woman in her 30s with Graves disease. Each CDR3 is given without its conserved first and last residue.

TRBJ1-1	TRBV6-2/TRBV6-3	ASRRDGLMNTEAF
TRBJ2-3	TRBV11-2	ASSLGLDTQY
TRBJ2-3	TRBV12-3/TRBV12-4	ASSSRGRAADTQY
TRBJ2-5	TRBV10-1	ASSESRGGTQY
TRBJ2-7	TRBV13	ASSEIKQGAGYEQY
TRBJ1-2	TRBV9	ASSVGLDNHYGYT
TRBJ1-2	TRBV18	ASSKPPGQYNYGYT
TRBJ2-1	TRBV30	AWSTTGNEQF
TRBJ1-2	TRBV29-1	SDRTGTHYGYT
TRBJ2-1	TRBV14	ASSRGLASYNEQF
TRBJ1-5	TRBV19	ASRFTGGNQPQH
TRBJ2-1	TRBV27	ASSPLNRVGYNEQF
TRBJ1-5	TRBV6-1	ASSLSGIGNQPQH
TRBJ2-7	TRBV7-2	ASSTRTAGDYEQY
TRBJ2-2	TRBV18	ASSSVVRDKELF
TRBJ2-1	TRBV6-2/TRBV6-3	ASRTAGEAGEQF
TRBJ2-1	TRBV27	ASSLPTGEVSNSYNEQF
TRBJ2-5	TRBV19	ASSDRGRQSETQY
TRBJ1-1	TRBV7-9	ASSLAWEPNTEAF
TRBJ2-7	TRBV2	ASRPGRGAYEQY
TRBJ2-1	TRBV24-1	ATSDPTGGDNEQF
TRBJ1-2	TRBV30	AWSVVGQRAKGYT
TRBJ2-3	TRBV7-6	ASSLKQPSADTQY
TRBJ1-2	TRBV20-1	SARVPPGQGYGYT
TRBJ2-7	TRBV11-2	ASSLDGVPPYEQY
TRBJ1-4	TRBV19	ASSLSRGTNEKLF
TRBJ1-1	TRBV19	ASSIVVDTEAF
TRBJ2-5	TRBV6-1	ASSQTSGRSETQY
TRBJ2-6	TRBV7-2	ASSPRDRASGANVLT
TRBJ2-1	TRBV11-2	ASSFPGQMYNEQF
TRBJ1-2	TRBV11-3	ASSLLQGLSRSDGYT
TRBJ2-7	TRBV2	ASSEEAQHWQY
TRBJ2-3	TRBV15	ATSRPGPPDTQY
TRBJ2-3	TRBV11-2	ASRPTSGRVGDTQY
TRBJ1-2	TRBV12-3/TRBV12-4	ASTRTGYGYT
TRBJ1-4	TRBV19	ASSIFYVGSEKLF
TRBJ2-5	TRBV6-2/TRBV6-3	ASSYSPQGQY
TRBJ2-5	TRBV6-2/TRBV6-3	ASSPNPPGIRETQY
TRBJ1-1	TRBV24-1	ATSDRQGTEAF
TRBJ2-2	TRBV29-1	SVSPGMIPEVGELF
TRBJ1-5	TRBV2	ASRGYRVLQPQH
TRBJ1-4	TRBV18	ASSPPGALNEKLF
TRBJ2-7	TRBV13	ASSLFGHFYEQY
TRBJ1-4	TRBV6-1	ASSEDSATLQEKLF
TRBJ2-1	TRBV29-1	SVEGRDVSSYNEQF